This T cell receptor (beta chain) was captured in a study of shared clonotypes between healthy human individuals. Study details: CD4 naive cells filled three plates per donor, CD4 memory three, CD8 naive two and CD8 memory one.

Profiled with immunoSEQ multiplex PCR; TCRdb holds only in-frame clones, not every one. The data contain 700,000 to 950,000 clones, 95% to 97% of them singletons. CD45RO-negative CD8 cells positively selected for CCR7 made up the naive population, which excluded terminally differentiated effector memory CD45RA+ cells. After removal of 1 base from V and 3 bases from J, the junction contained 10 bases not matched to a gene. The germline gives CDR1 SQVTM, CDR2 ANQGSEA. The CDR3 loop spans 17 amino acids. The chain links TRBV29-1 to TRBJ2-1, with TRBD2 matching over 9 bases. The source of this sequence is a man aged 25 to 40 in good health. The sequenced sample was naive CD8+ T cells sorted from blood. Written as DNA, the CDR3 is TGCAGCGTTGAAGGCTCGCCTCTAGCGGGAAGCTACAATGAGCAGTTCTTC. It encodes CSVEGSPLAGSYNEQFF.